These 17 T cell receptor beta chains came from one sample sequenced in a study of technical replicates of blood from a few donors. Assay used: immunoSEQ multiplex PCR; TCRdb lists only in-frame clones, some missing. This sample has nearly 80,000 clones, with just under 95% found just once. The sequenced sample consisted of T cells isolated from PBMCs. These receptors were collected from a human donor in good health.

The rearrangement links TRBV18 to TRBJ1-2, with D hard to call. This CDR3 is built from 16 residues. The germline V gene has CDR1 KGHSH and CDR2 LQKENI. V lost 6 bases and J lost 0, with 17 bases in between. DNA of the CDR3: TGTGCCAGCTCCCCCACGGGGATGGAGACTAACTATGGCTACACCTTC. Its protein product is CASSPTGMETNYGYTF.

V and J are TRBV4-2 and TRBJ2-1; 10 bases match TRBD1. V lost 4 bases, J lost 4 bases, and 7 bases stayed unmatched. Germline loops: CDR1 LGHNA, CDR2 YNFKEQ. The CDR3 has 16 amino acids. CDR3 amino acids: CASSPRGTGDYNEQFF. Here the CDR3 DNA reads TGTGCCAGCAGCCCGAGAGGGACAGGGGATTACAATGAGCAGTTCTTC.

In this sample, this clone turned up a few times. The chain couples TRBV5-1 to TRBJ1-1, with 7 nucleotides matching TRBD1. CDR1 and CDR2 from the germline V gene are SGHRS and YFSETQ. J gave up 11 bases and V 4 bases, and 8 bases lay outside the gene matches. The length of the CDR3 is 12 residues. CDR3: CASSPRGRGAFF. CDR3 bases: TGCGCCAGCAGCCCCAGGGGGAGAGGGGCTTTCTTT.

The chain carries TRBV11-2 and TRBJ1-2; a weak D match, TRBD1 (5 bases). The germline CDR1 and CDR2 sequences are SGHAT and FQNNGV. The CDR3 is 15 amino acids. V shed 3 bases and J shed 0 bases, with 11 bases lying between them. The CDR3, as DNA: TGTGCCAGCAGCTTTGGACACTCAGCTAACTATGGCTACACCTTC. This sequence encodes CASSFGHSANYGYTF.

V usage is TRBV28 and J usage is TRBJ2-7; 10 bases are a match to TRBD2. V trimming: 8 bases; J trimming: 7 bases; junction bases outside the gene matches: 8. The CDR3 consists of 13 residues. Per the germline V gene, CDR1 is MDHEN and CDR2 is SYDVKM. The CDR3 bases are TGTGCCAGCTGTCTAGCGGGAGCGTATGAGCAGTACTTC. This encodes CASCLAGAYEQYF. Full variable domain (rest looked up from reference TRBV28 and TRBJ2-7): DVKVTQSSRYLVKRTGEKVFLECVQDMDHENMFWYRQDPGLGLRLIYFSYDVKMKEKGDIPEGYSVSREKKERFSLILESASTNQTSMYLCASCLAGAYEQYFGPGTRLTVT.

This chain joins TRBV9 and TRBJ1-1; weak D call: TRBD1 (6 bases). This CDR3 comprises 13 residues. Trimming left V 7 bases short and J 3 bases short, with 13 bases between. Germline V gene lookup returns CDR1 SGDLS and CDR2 YYNGEE. In nucleotides, the CDR3 is TGTGCCAGCGCACAGGGATCGCACACTGAAGCTTTCTTT. Translated: CASAQGSHTEAFF.

The rearrangement links TRBV5-1 to TRBJ2-7, with 7 bases fitting TRBD1. Germline CDR1 is SGHRS and CDR2 is YFSETQ. This CDR3 has 13 residues. The ends lost 5 bases at V and 2 bases at J; junction bases unmatched: 4. The chain's CDR3 is CASSEGTAYEQYF. Written as DNA, the CDR3 is TGCGCCAGCAGTGAAGGGACAGCCTACGAGCAGTACTTC.

V gene TRBV5-6 combines with J gene TRBJ2-2; D is possibly TRBD2 (6 bases). Germline loops: CDR1 SGHDT, CDR2 YYEEEE. Trimming took off 3 bases at V and 3 bases at J, with 12 bases between the two ends. The CDR3 is 15 residues long. The DNA for the CDR3 is TGTGCCAGCAGCTCCCCCACGGGGGACACCGGGGAGCTGTTTTTT. Encoded protein: CASSSPTGDTGELFF.

The chain employs TRBV5-6 and TRBJ2-5; D may be TRBD1 (6 bases). Germline V gene lookup returns CDR1 SGHDT and CDR2 YYEEEE. The CDR3 has 18 residues. Trimming stripped 4 bases from V and 5 bases from J, with 27 bases between. The CDR3 spells CASSPNRGGMERLETQYF. The CDR3 region has the DNA TGTGCCAGCAGCCCGAATAGAGGGGGAATGGAACGTCTGGAGACCCAGTACTTC.

The chain combines TRBV6-6 with TRBJ2-1; D is unclear. Germline V gene data show CDR1 as MNHNY and CDR2 as SVGAGI (reference sequence). Trimming took 7 bases from V and 0 from J, leaving 16 bases between them. The CDR3 is 16 amino acids. The CDR3 DNA sequence: TGTGCCAGCAAGAGGAAAGGTGAGAGCTCCTACAATGAGCAGTTCTTC. This sequence encodes CASKRKGESSYNEQFF.

The chain couples TRBV14 to TRBJ2-5; D possibly corresponds to TRBD1 (6 bases). V was cut by 4 bases and J by 5 bases, with 14 bases left in between. The CDR3 sequence is 14 residues long. Germline V gene data show CDR1 as SGHDN and CDR2 as FVKESK. The CDR3 spells CASSLRGWYETQYF. In nucleotides, the CDR3 is TGTGCCAGCAGCCTCAGGGGTTGGTACGAGACCCAGTACTTC.

The rearrangement joins TRBV10-3 to TRBJ1-5, with D possibly matching TRBD1 (6 bases). The ends were cut back, 6 bases at V and 3 bases at J, with 9 bases in the middle. Germline V gene lookup returns CDR1 ENHRY and CDR2 SYGVKD. The CDR3 has 13 amino acids. The CDR3 loop reads CAIRDRDNQPQHF. The CDR3 nucleotides are TGTGCCATCAGGGACAGAGACAATCAGCCCCAGCATTTT.

This chain uses TRBV10-2 with TRBJ2-7; 13 bases fit TRBD2. J gave up 3 bases and V 6 bases, and 11 bases lay outside the gene matches. The germline CDR1 and CDR2 sequences are WSHSY and SAAADI. CDR3 size: 17 residues. CDR3 nucleotide sequence: TGCGCCAGCAGAGACGGACTAGCGGGAGCGGCTTTCTACGAGCAGTACTTC. The encoded protein is CASRDGLAGAAFYEQYF.

This rearrangement joins TRBV7-9 to TRBJ2-3, with D possibly TRBD2 on 5 matching bases. CDR1 is SEHNR, CDR2 FQNEAQ, per germline (reference sequence). Trimming stripped 2 bases from V and 4 bases from J, with 19 bases between. The CDR3 is 17 amino acids. Here the CDR3 DNA reads TGTGCCAGCAGCTTACTCGTAGTGCACCGGGGATCAGATACGCAGTATTTT. Translation: CASSLLVVHRGSDTQYF.

The chain combines TRBV2 with TRBJ2-1, with TRBD2 matching over 11 bases. The CDR3 sequence is 15 residues long. J gave up 7 bases and V 3 bases, and 5 bases lay outside the gene matches. Germline V lookup: CDR1 SNHLY, CDR2 FYNNEI. The CDR3 nucleotides are TGTGCCAGCAGTGAGTATAGCGGGAGGGTGAATGAGCAGTTCTTC. As protein: CASSEYSGRVNEQFF.

V gene TRBV2 combines with J gene TRBJ2-5; tentatively, D is TRBD1 (6 bases). Germline V CDR1 and CDR2: SNHLY, FYNNEI. V lost 7 bases and J 5 bases, leaving 14 bases between the germline ends. The CDR3 is 13 residues long. CDR3 region: CASTLRGVETQYF. The CDR3 bases are TGTGCCAGCACGCTCAGGGGAGTGGAGACCCAGTACTTC. The complete variable domain, with remaining parts taken from reference TRBV2 and TRBJ2-5, reads EPEVTQTPSHQVTQMGQEVILRCVPISNHLYFYWYRQILGQKVEFLVSFYNNEISEKSEIFDDQFSVERPDGSNFTLKIRSTKLEDSAMYFCASTLRGVETQYFGPGTRLLVL.

The chain combines TRBV5-1 with TRBJ2-7, with D uncertain. The CDR3 has 13 amino acids. Trimming removed 1 base from V and 3 bases from J, with 8 bases in between. Looked up from germline, CDR1 is SGHRS and CDR2 is YFSETQ. In nucleotides, the CDR3 is TGCGCCAGCAGCTTGACCGTAGACTACGAGCAGTACTTC. Translation: CASSLTVDYEQYF.